The 19 T cell receptor beta chains listed next were all sequenced from one sample in a study of CD8+ T cells in alopecia areata (dated by TCRdb to the late 2010s). The library was obtained by the immunoSEQ multiplex PCR assay. To provide template for TCR sequencing, every sample had RNA extracted and reverse transcribed into cDNA. In its TCRdb copy, this immuneACCESS table keeps in-frame sequences only and misses some clones. Where compared with another copy, unresolved V genes explain less than half of these, and the others have no known cause. This sample comprises a few hundred thousand clones, about two fifths of them detected only once. Under 0.55% of the sample is in the top ten clones. Read against the paper, the sample's treatment or condition label means: oral pan-JAK inhibitor, 5-10 mg twice daily. Source: CD4+ T cells sorted from blood, taken at approximately week 31, from a patient treated with tofacitinib. These receptors were obtained from a human donor with alopecia areata.

J is TRBJ1-6 and V is TRBV7-3; 7 positions match TRBD1. The CDR3 covers 15 residues. Per germline, CDR1 SGHTA and CDR2 FQGTGA. V was clipped by 4 bases and J by 2 bases; unmatched bases: 2. The CDR3 here is CASSWGQTYNSPLHF. Written as DNA, the CDR3 is TGTGCCAGCAGCTGGGGACAGACCTATAATTCACCCCTCCACTTT. The variable domain in full, with the rest retrieved from reference TRBV7-3 and TRBJ1-6, is GAGVSQTPSNKVTEKGKYVELRCDPISGHTALYWYRQSLGQGPEFLIYFQGTGAADDSGLPNDRFFAVRPEGSVSTLKIQRTERGDSAVYLCASSWGQTYNSPLHFGNGTRLTVT.

The genes are TRBV7-9 and TRBJ1-1; D is unresolved. The V gene's germline CDR1 is SEHNR and CDR2 FQNEAQ (reference sequence). This CDR3 region has 16 residues. V lost 1 base and J lost 0, with 12 bases in between. CDR3 sequence (DNA): TGTGCCAGCAGCTTAGTCCAGACCTCAATGAACACTGAAGCTTTCTTT. Amino acid sequence: CASSLVQTSMNTEAFF.

The V and J genes are TRBV6-1 and TRBJ2-3; tentatively, D is TRBD1 (6 bases). From germline, CDR1 is MNHNS and CDR2 SASEGT. Trimming pared 4 bases from V and 6 bases from J, leaving 17 bases between. The CDR3 has 15 amino acids. Here the CDR3 reads CASSAYRVTRDTQYF. For the CDR3, the DNA is TGTGCCAGCAGTGCCTACAGGGTCACTCGGGATACGCAGTATTTT.

This chain links TRBV27 with TRBJ2-7; TRBD1 agrees at 10 bases. The germline V gene encodes CDR1 MNHEY and CDR2 SMNVEV (reference sequence). The CDR3 loop spans 15 amino acids. J gave up 3 bases and V 5 bases, and 7 bases lay outside the gene matches. The CDR3 sequence: CASSSRDRGLYEQYF. The CDR3 DNA is TGTGCCAGCAGTAGCCGGGACAGGGGTCTCTACGAGCAGTACTTC.

Details on this clone: The same CDR3 is also encoded by other DNA sequences in this sample. The chain uses TRBV7-2 and TRBJ2-5; D call uncertain. The V end was cut by 4 bases, the J end by 1 base, with 4 bases between. The CDR3 totals 12 residues. Germline CDR1 and CDR2: SGHTA and FQGNSA. DNA of the CDR3: TGTGCCAGCAGCTCAAGCCAAGAGACCCAGTACTTC. This gives the protein CASSSSQETQYF.

This clone was found a few times. The genes are TRBV30 and TRBJ1-5; no clear D. V lost 2 bases, J lost 6 bases, and 11 bases lay in between. Looked up from germline, CDR1 is GTSNPN and CDR2 is SVGIG (reference sequence). The CDR3 sequence is 13 residues long. The CDR3 is CAWSKQWGQPQHF. As DNA, the CDR3 is TGTGCCTGGAGTAAACAGTGGGGTCAGCCCCAGCATTTT.

The chain links TRBV6-5 to TRBJ1-2; D gene unclear. Trimming took off 2 bases at V and 1 base at J, with 11 bases between the two ends. The CDR3 totals 15 residues. Germline loops: CDR1 MNHEY, CDR2 SVGAGI. In nucleotides, the CDR3 is TGTGCCAGCAGTTACGGGCTGCTGGATAACTATGGCTACACCTTC. It is translated as CASSYGLLDNYGYTF.

The chain couples TRBV27 to TRBJ1-2; weak D call: TRBD1 (6 bases). V lost 5 bases and J lost 4, with 11 bases in between. The CDR3 is 13 amino acids. Germline V gene data show CDR1 as MNHEY and CDR2 as SMNVEV (reference sequence). The CDR3: CASSEDSAYGYTF. The DNA for the CDR3 is TGTGCCAGCAGTGAGGACAGTGCCTATGGCTACACCTTC.

This clone was seen a single time. The V and J genes are TRBV29-1 and TRBJ2-5; D perhaps matches TRBD2 (5 bases). V lost 7 bases and J 1 base, leaving 13 bases between the germline ends. Per germline, CDR1 SQVTM and CDR2 ANQGSEA. The length of the CDR3 is 13 residues. CDR3 loop: CSAAGRPQETQYF. CDR3 DNA sequence: TGCAGCGCCGCGGGCCGCCCCCAAGAGACCCAGTACTTC.

Only a few counts were recorded for this clone. The genes are TRBV11-2 and TRBJ2-7; TRBD1 is a possible D gene (5 bases). This CDR3 is 13 amino acids long. V was trimmed by 8 bases and J by 1 base, leaving 12 bases between them. Germline V gene sequence: CDR1 SGHAT, CDR2 FQNNGV. DNA of the CDR3: TGTGCCAGCGGCAGGGAAGGTTCCTACGAGCAGTACTTC. Its protein is CASGREGSYEQYF.

This clone has more than one count but fewer than ten. This chain links TRBV30 with TRBJ2-1; no clear D gene. Germline V gene sequence: CDR1 GTSNPN, CDR2 SVGIG (reference sequence). Deletions cut 2 bases from V and 2 bases from J, with 10 bases between. CDR3 length: 14 amino acids. The CDR3 spells CAWSRVRPYNEQFF. The CDR3 coding sequence is TGTGCCTGGAGTCGGGTACGGCCCTACAATGAGCAGTTCTTC.

A remark on this clone: Other DNA sequences of this sample code for an identical CDR3. This chain links TRBV30 with TRBJ1-4; D is uncertain. The CDR3 sequence is 13 residues long. Germline CDR1 and CDR2: GTSNPN and SVGIG (reference sequence). V was trimmed by 0 bases and J by 5 bases, leaving 7 bases between them. This CDR3 reads CAWSVRVNEKLFF. The CDR3 nucleotides read TGTGCCTGGAGTGTACGGGTAAATGAAAAACTGTTTTTT.

This clone has only one observation. The CDR3 bases are TGTGCCTGGAGCCCGGACAGCTACGAGCAGTACTTC. Its translation is CAWSPDSYEQYF. The chain links TRBV30 to TRBJ2-7; possible D gene TRBD1, 6 bases. The CDR3 extends over 12 amino acids. CDR1 is GTSNPN and CDR2 is SVGIG in the germline V gene (reference sequence). V was clipped by 3 bases and J by 3 bases, with 9 bases between them.

The chain combines TRBV29-1 with TRBJ1-1; D remains ambiguous. CDR1 and CDR2 from the germline V gene are SQVTM and ANQGSEA. The CDR3 spans 15 residues. Deletions cut 7 bases from V and 3 bases from J, with 21 bases between. Here the CDR3 reads CSALKTSRMDTEAFF. CDR3 DNA: TGCAGCGCTCTAAAAACCTCGCGAATGGACACTGAAGCTTTCTTT.

This clone came up a few times. The chain carries TRBV6-5 and TRBJ2-7; the D gene is possibly TRBD1 (6 bases). This CDR3 region has 15 residues. V lost 0 bases and J lost 3, with 12 bases in between. Germline values: CDR1 MNHEY, CDR2 SVGAGI. In DNA, the CDR3 is TGTGCCAGCAGTTACTCGATACAGGGAGACTACGAGCAGTACTTC. This sequence encodes CASSYSIQGDYEQYF.

The chain links TRBV30 to TRBJ2-3; no firm D call. CDR1 and CDR2 from the germline V gene are GTSNPN and SVGIG (reference sequence). The CDR3 length is 11 residues. V lost 3 bases to trimming and J lost 3 bases, with 4 bases between them. The CDR3 DNA sequence: TGTGCCTGGAGAAGGACAGATACGCAGTATTTT. Translated: CAWRRTDTQYF.

The chain joins TRBV7-2 to TRBJ2-3; D is perhaps TRBD2 (5 bases). The V end lost 1 base, the J end lost 5 bases, and 10 bases lay between the germline ends. The CDR3 runs to 14 residues. The germline V gene has CDR1 SGHTA and CDR2 FQGNSA. The DNA for the CDR3 is TGTGCCAGCAGCTTAGTGCGGGCGGGAGATACGCAGTATTTT. The encoded protein is CASSLVRAGDTQYF. Drawing the rest from reference TRBV7-2 and TRBJ2-3, the complete variable domain is GAGVSQSPSNKVTEKGKDVELRCDPISGHTALYWYRQSLGQGLEFLIYFQGNSAPDKSGLPSDRFSAERTGGSVSTLTIQRTQQEDSAVYLCASSLVRAGDTQYFGPGTRLTVL.

This clone showed up just once. The V gene is TRBV6-1, the J gene TRBJ2-2, with 9 bases identical to TRBD2. Germline V gives CDR1 MNHNS, CDR2 SASEGT. The CDR3 totals 17 residues. Trimming removed 0 bases from V and 2 bases from J; junction bases left unmatched: 4. CDR3 region: CASSEAKTSGNTGELFF. The CDR3 DNA reads TGTGCCAGCAGTGAAGCGAAGACTAGCGGAAACACCGGGGAGCTGTTTTTT.

J is TRBJ2-2 and V is TRBV19; D not certain. Germline CDR1 and CDR2: LNHDA and SQIVND (reference sequence). This CDR3 is built from 12 residues. Trimming pared 7 bases from V and 6 bases from J, leaving 9 bases between. The chain's CDR3 is CASILVAGELFF. The CDR3 DNA follows: TGTGCCAGTATCCTGGTCGCCGGGGAGCTGTTTTTT.